Only a few counts were recorded for the clone carrying this T cell receptor beta chain. This record belongs to a study of T cells after yellow fever vaccination. The CDR3 is made up of 14 amino acids. V shed 3 bases and J shed 5 bases, with 14 bases lying between them. One entry per CDR3 protein, called by TCRdb with MiXCR from the 5' RACE reads. The repertoire holds hundreds of thousands of distinct CDR3 sequences, with 15% to 20% as singletons. This receptor was obtained from a man younger than 30 who received the YFV17D yellow fever vaccine. The specimen comprised PBMCs, sampled before the yellow fever booster vaccination. This rearrangement joins TRBV12-3 or TRBV12-4 to TRBJ2-7; perhaps TRBD2 as D (5 bases). This chain's CDR3 is CASSLWGRGNEQYF. The CDR3 DNA follows: TGTGCCAGCAGTTTGTGGGGAAGAGGGAACGAGCAGTACTTC.